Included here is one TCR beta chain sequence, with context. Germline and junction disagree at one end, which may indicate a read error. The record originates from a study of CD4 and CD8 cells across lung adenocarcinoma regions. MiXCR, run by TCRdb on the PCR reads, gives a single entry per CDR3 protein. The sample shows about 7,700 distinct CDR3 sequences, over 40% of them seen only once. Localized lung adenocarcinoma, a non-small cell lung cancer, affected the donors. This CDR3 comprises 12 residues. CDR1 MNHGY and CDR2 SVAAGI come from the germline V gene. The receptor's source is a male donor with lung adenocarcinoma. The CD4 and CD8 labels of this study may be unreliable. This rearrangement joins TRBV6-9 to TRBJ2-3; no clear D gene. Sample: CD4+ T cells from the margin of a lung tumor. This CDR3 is CASSSASDTQYF. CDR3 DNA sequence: TGCGCCAGCAGTAGTGCAAGTGATACGCAGTATTTT.